A selection of T cell receptor beta chains follows, all from one sample in a study of shared clonotypes between healthy human individuals. TCRdb's copy holds only in-frame clones and misses some; the assay was immunoSEQ multiplex PCR. This table has approximately 2,000,000 clones, 85% to 95% appearing once. The sequencing sample was made of naive CD4+ T cells from PBMCs. The receptor set was obtained from a young man in good health. Some clones in this sample may be carry-over from other donors' samples. The CDR3 runs from the conserved cysteine through the conserved F or W. A D gene is named only where the DNA matches it firmly. Clone size is given for some rows only: seen once, a few or many times, or a class if the clone is expanded.

J gene,clone size,V gene,D gene,CDR3 DNA,CDR3 protein
TRBJ2-3,-,TRBV7-2,-,TGTGCCAGCAGCTTACAGGGCGGGATAAGGGCGCAGTATTTT,CASSLQGGIRAQYF
TRBJ2-7,-,TRBV28,-,TGTGCCAGCAGTTTAGGGAGCTACGAGCAGTACTTC,CASSLGSYEQYF
TRBJ2-7,few,TRBV5-1,TRBD2,TGCGCCAGCAGCTGGGGGACTAGCGGAACCTACGAGCAGTACTTC,CASSWGTSGTYEQYF
TRBJ2-7,-,TRBV18,TRBD1,TGTGCCAGCTCACAGAGACAGGGCACGTCCTACGAGCAGTACTTC,CASSQRQGTSYEQYF
TRBJ2-1,-,TRBV4-1,-,TGCGCCAGCAGCCAAGTATCTGGGGTCCGCCGGGCTGAGCAGTTCTTC,CASSQVSGVRRAEQFF
TRBJ1-4,-,TRBV27,TRBD1,TGTGCCAGCAAGCCCATACAGGGGAGGCGTGAAAAACTGTTTTTT,CASKPIQGRREKLFF
TRBJ2-1,-,TRBV5-1,TRBD2,TGCGCCAGCAGAGGGCTAGCGGGGGGTTCATCCTACAATGAGCAGTTCTTC,CASRGLAGGSSYNEQFF
TRBJ1-2,-,TRBV5-4,-,TGTGCCAGCAGCTTGGGGGGGGAGGTCGGCTATGGCTACACCTTC,CASSLGGEVGYGYTF
TRBJ2-7,-,TRBV6-5,-,TGTGCCAGCAGAACCACCGGGACTCCATCCCACGAGCAGTACTTC,CASRTTGTPSHEQYF
TRBJ2-3,-,TRBV28,TRBD2,TGTGCCAGCAGTACTAGCGGCCCCGCACAATATACGCAGTATTTT,CASSTSGPAQYTQYF
TRBJ1-1,-,TRBV4-1,-,TGCGCCAGCAGCCCTTTGGGCATCGGGAAAGCTTTCTTT,CASSPLGIGKAFF
TRBJ2-3,-,TRBV11-2,-,TGTGCCAGCAGCTGGACGGCCAGCACAGATACGCAGTATTTT,CASSWTASTDTQYF
TRBJ2-1,-,TRBV11-3,-,TGTGCCAGCAGCTTAGCGTACAATGAGCAGTTCTTC,CASSLAYNEQFF
TRBJ2-7,-,TRBV25-1,TRBD2,TGTGCCAGCCGTACTAGACTAGCGGGAGATCTTTATCGCTACGAGCAGTACTTC,CASRTRLAGDLYRYEQYF
TRBJ2-5,-,TRBV18,-,TGTGCCAGCTCACCACCGACCGACAGCCAAGAGACCCAGTACTTC,CASSPPTDSQETQYF
TRBJ2-5,-,TRBV5-1,-,TGCGCCAGCAGCTATGGGCTAGCGTCAGAGACCCAGTACTTC,CASSYGLASETQYF
TRBJ1-2,-,TRBV7-9,-,TGTGCCAGCACCCACGTGGGGAGCGGGACTAACTATGGCTACACCTTC,CASTHVGSGTNYGYTF
TRBJ2-7,-,TRBV11-2,-,TGTGCCAGCAGCGCACCCAACCTTCCGACCCGGGACACCAGCTACGAGCAGTACTTC,CASSAPNLPTRDTSYEQYF
TRBJ2-7,-,TRBV9,TRBD2,TGTGCCAGCAGCGTAGAGGGCGGGAGGGCCGGACGGCAGTACTTC,CASSVEGGRAGRQYF
TRBJ1-1,-,TRBV2,TRBD1,TGTGCCAGTTACAGGGGGAACACTGAAGCTTTCTTT,CASYRGNTEAFF
TRBJ2-7,-,TRBV25-1,-,TGTGCCAGCAGTGACTTGCCTGGCGAGCAGTACTTC,CASSDLPGEQYF
TRBJ1-2,-,TRBV7-2,TRBD1,TGTGCCAGCAGCCAGGACAGGGGCGATAACTATGGCTACACCTTC,CASSQDRGDNYGYTF
TRBJ1-4,-,TRBV7-9,-,TGTGCCAGCAGCTTAGCCCGGGACTTTGGGGAAAAACTGTTTTTT,CASSLARDFGEKLFF
TRBJ1-2,-,TRBV5-1,-,TGCGCCAGCGAGATCGGGTTCGGGTTCAATGGCTACACCTTC,CASEIGFGFNGYTF
TRBJ2-5,once,TRBV28,-,TGTGCCAGCAGTTCACCGGGGGACCGAGAGACCCAGTACTTC,CASSSPGDRETQYF
TRBJ1-1,-,TRBV19,TRBD1,TGTGCCAGTAGCAGACAGGGTCGGACTGAAGCTTTCTTT,CASSRQGRTEAFF
TRBJ1-5,-,TRBV7-8,TRBD1,TGTGCCAGCAGCTCTCAGGGGGCGACGGGTACCGGCAATCAGCCCCAGCATTTT,CASSSQGATGTGNQPQHF
TRBJ2-6,-,TRBV5-1,-,TGCGCCAGCAGCTTGGAGGCTGTCTCTGGGGCCAACGTCCTGACTTTC,CASSLEAVSGANVLTF
TRBJ1-3,-,TRBV9,-,TGTGCCAGCAGCGGGCGTCCAGGGACGGGAAACACCATATATTTT,CASSGRPGTGNTIYF
TRBJ1-2,-,TRBV10-3,-,TGTGCCGGCCGCGGGGGGGACTATGGCTACACCTTC,CAGRGGDYGYTF
TRBJ2-3,-,TRBV28,-,TGTGCCAGCAGTTTCCCCCTCGCGACCCGCACAGATACGCAGTATTTT,CASSFPLATRTDTQYF
TRBJ2-2,-,TRBV18,TRBD2,TGTGCCAGCTCACCACCGGGCTCGACGGGGGGAGGGACCGGGGAGCTGTTTTTT,CASSPPGSTGGGTGELFF
TRBJ1-1,-,TRBV7-3,-,TGTGCCAGCAGCTCCGGCTCGGGGGGCACTGAAGCTTTCTTT,CASSSGSGGTEAFF
TRBJ2-2,-,TRBV2,TRBD1,TGTGCCAGCAGTGACGGCGGGACAGGGAAGCACACCGGGGAGCTGTTTTTT,CASSDGGTGKHTGELFF
TRBJ1-1,-,TRBV7-9,-,TGTGCCAGCAGCTCACGAGCGAGCAGGGGTGGAACTGAAGCTTTCTTT,CASSSRASRGGTEAFF
TRBJ1-6,-,TRBV28,TRBD1,TGTGCCAGCAGACCGCCCCAGGGGGATAATTCACCCCTCCACTTT,CASRPPQGDNSPLHF
TRBJ1-3,-,TRBV11-2,TRBD1,TGTGCCAGCGACGGGGGGACAGGGAGAAACACCATATATTTT,CASDGGTGRNTIYF
TRBJ2-2,-,TRBV7-8,TRBD1,TGTGCCAGCAGGCCGGGACAGGCGAACACCGGGGAGCTGTTTTTT,CASRPGQANTGELFF
TRBJ2-1,once,TRBV25-1,-,TGTGCCAGCAGTGATGGGATGAGTAATGAGCAGTTCTTC,CASSDGMSNEQFF
TRBJ2-4,-,TRBV6-6,-,TGTGCCAGCAATCCGGGTCCCAATCTAGCCAAAAACATTCAGTACTTC,CASNPGPNLAKNIQYF
TRBJ2-3,-,TRBV9,-,TGTGCCAGCAGCCCCCACACGTCCACAGATACGCAGTATTTT,CASSPHTSTDTQYF
TRBJ1-3,-,TRBV10-3,-,TGTGCCATCAGTGTCTCGGCAGCGTCTGGAAACACCATATATTTT,CAISVSAASGNTIYF
TRBJ2-5,-,TRBV15,TRBD2,TGTGCCACCAGCAAGAGGCGCAGGGAGGGAGAGACCCAGTACTTC,CATSKRRREGETQYF
TRBJ2-1,-,TRBV11-2,TRBD1,TGTGCCAGCAGCAGCCGACAGGGCGACAATGAGCAGTTCTTC,CASSSRQGDNEQFF
TRBJ2-7,-,TRBV30,-,TGTGCCCTCAGGGGCGGGAGCATCAAGCAGTACTTC,CALRGGSIKQYF
TRBJ2-1,-,TRBV6-4,-,TGTGCCAGCAGTGAGCGGGCCTTATCCTACAATGAGCAGTTCTTC,CASSERALSYNEQFF
TRBJ2-7,-,TRBV10-3,-,TGTGCCATCAACGCAGGGATCCAGTACGAGCAGTACTTC,CAINAGIQYEQYF
TRBJ2-7,-,TRBV29-1,-,TGCAGCGTTGACGGGCAGGGTAGCTACGAGCAGTACTTC,CSVDGQGSYEQYF